These 9 T cell receptor beta chains were all obtained from the same sample, sequenced in a study of blood T cells in healthy people across ages (dated by TCRdb to the mid-2010s). The protocol used for the library was 5' RACE. The run used an Illumina HiSeq 2500. A second roughly 6 to 11 cycle PCR used a sample-barcoded 5' primer and a J-beta primer mix. The public reads were quality trimmed at Q25 with fastp and then assembled into clones with MiXCR by TCRdb, keeping productive beta chains. Rows are unified per CDR3 protein, each entry keeping the most common DNA and genes. This sample comprises 850,000 to 1,000,000 distinct CDR3 sequences, about 48% of them detected only once. The leading ten clones occupy 13% of the sample. Input material: blood. The receptors shown here come from a young man in good health.

This clonotype was recorded a few times. The V call is TRBV28, the J call TRBJ1-6; D call uncertain. With 3 bases removed from V and 8 bases from J, the gap between germline ends came to 14 bases. Germline-derived CDR1 and CDR2 are MDHEN and SYDVKM. The length of the CDR3 is 15 residues. CDR3 DNA: TGTGCCAGCAGTTTTCGGCGGCCCAGCTATTCACCCCTCCACTTT. The encoded protein is CASSFRRPSYSPLHF.

The rearrangement joins TRBV20-1 to TRBJ2-1, with D possibly being TRBD2 (5 bases). The CDR3 is 14 residues long. Trimming took off 2 bases at V and 5 bases at J, with 13 bases between the two ends. Looked up from germline, CDR1 is DFQATT and CDR2 is SNEGSKA (reference sequence). The CDR3 loop is CSARIVARDNEQFF. CDR3 DNA: TGCAGTGCTAGAATCGTAGCGAGGGACAATGAGCAGTTCTTC.

This clonotype was found a few times. The chain employs TRBV27 and TRBJ1-1; a possible D gene is TRBD1 (6 bases). CDR3 length equals 14 residues. The ends were cut back, 3 bases at V and 6 bases at J, with 14 bases in the middle. Germline V lookup: CDR1 MNHEY, CDR2 SMNVEV (reference sequence). CDR3 coding DNA: TGTGCCAGCAGTTTGGGGCCAGGGGTGGCTGAAGCTTTCTTT. Translation gives CASSLGPGVAEAFF.

This chain uses TRBV11-3 with TRBJ1-5, with 7 bases identical to TRBD1. CDR1 is SGHNT, CDR2 YENEEA, per germline. This CDR3 region has 17 residues. With 1 base clipped from V and 0 bases from J, the junction kept 6 bases outside the gene matches. In DNA, the CDR3 is TGTGCCAGCAGCTTAGGGAGGGGGCTTAATAGCAATCAGCCCCAGCATTTT. The encoded protein is CASSLGRGLNSNQPQHF.

This clonotype came up a few times. The chain joins TRBV10-3 to TRBJ1-2; TRBD1 matches at 7 bases. Germline V gene data show CDR1 as ENHRY and CDR2 as SYGVKD. The CDR3 is 15 residues long. The V gene end was trimmed by 10 bases and the J gene end by 0 bases; junction bases not matched to a gene: 11. CDR3 region: CATRPGQSTNYGYTF. For the CDR3, the DNA is TGTGCCACCAGACCGGGACAGAGTACTAACTATGGCTACACCTTC.

The gene calls are TRBV3-1 and TRBJ2-7; D is possibly TRBD1 or TRBD2 (5 bases each). V was cut by 4 bases and J by 11 bases, with 21 bases left in between. This CDR3 is 14 amino acids long. Germline CDR1 reads LGHDT; CDR2 reads YNNKEL (reference sequence). DNA of the CDR3: TGTGCCAGCAGCCGCAAGGGACCGGCGTCCTACGAGTACTTC. This gives the protein CASSRKGPASYEYF.

This clonotype was detected only a few times. The genes are TRBV28 and TRBJ2-5; TRBD1 matches at 8 bases. The end of the DNA fits TRBJ2-7 better, so the J call may be wrong. This CDR3 region has 16 residues. CDR1 and CDR2 (germline): MDHEN, SYDVKM. CDR3 amino acids: CASSPTRGTGGYEQYF. The CDR3 DNA is TGTGCCAGCAGTCCGACTCGGGGGACAGGTGGTTACGAGCAGTACTTC.

On this clonotype itself: The junction does not match germline at one end; this may be a read error. This chain connects TRBV4-2 to TRBJ2-7, with 11 nucleotides matching TRBD1. The CDR3 runs to 15 residues. Germline CDR1 LGHNA, CDR2 YNFKEQ. The CDR3 DNA sequence: TGTGCCAGCAGCCAAGGAGGACAGGGGGCCTACGTGCAGTACTTC. Translation: CASSQGGQGAYVQYF.

The J gene is TRBJ2-2, the V gene TRBV20-1; D possibly corresponds to TRBD1 (7 bases). V was clipped by 3 bases and J by 2 bases, with 13 bases between them. CDR3 length: 15 amino acids. The germline CDR1 and CDR2 sequences are DFQATT and SNEGSKA (reference sequence). The CDR3 DNA reads TGCAGTGCTAGGCGTCAGGGGGGAAACACCGGGGAGCTGTTTTTT. As protein: CSARRQGGNTGELFF.